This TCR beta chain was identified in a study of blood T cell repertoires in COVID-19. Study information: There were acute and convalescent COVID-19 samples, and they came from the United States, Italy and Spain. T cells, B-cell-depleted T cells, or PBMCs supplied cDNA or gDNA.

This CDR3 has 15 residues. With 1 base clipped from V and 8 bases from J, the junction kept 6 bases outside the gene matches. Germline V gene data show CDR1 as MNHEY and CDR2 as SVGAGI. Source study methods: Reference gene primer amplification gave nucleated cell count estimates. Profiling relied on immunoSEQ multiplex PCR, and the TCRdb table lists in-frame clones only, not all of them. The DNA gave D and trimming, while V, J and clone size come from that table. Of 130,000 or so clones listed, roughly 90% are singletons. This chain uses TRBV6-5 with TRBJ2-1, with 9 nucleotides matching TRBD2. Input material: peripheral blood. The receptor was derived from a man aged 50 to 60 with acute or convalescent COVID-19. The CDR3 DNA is TGTGCCAGCAGTTACTTCGGCGGGAGGGAGGATGAGCAGTTCTTC. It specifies CASSYFGGREDEQFF.